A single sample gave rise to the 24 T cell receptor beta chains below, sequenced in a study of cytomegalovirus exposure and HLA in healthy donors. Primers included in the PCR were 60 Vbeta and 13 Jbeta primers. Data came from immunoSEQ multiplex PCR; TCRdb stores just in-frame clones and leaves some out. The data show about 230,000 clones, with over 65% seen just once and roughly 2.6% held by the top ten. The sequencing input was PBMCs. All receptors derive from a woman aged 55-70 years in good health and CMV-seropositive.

CDR3: CASSFGQGRSEQYF. In DNA, the CDR3 is TGTGCCAGCAGCTTCGGACAGGGGCGAAGCGAGCAGTACTTC. The rearrangement links TRBV11-2 to TRBJ2-5; TRBD1 agrees at 9 bases. TRBJ2-7 matches the DNA end more closely, so the J call is doubtful. Germline lookup yields CDR1 SGHAT and CDR2 FQNNGV. CDR3 size: 14 residues.

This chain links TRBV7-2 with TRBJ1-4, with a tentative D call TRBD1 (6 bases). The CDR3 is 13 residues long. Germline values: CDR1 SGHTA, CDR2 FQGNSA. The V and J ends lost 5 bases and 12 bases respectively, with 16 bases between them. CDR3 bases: TGTGCCAGCAGCGACTTGCGGGGGGGCGAACTGTTTTTT. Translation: CASSDLRGGELFF.

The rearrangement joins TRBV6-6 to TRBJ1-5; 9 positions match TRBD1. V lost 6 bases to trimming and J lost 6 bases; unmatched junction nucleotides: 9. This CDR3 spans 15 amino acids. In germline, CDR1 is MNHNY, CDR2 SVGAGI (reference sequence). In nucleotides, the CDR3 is TGTGCCAGCAGCCGACAGGGGGAAGTGGTTCAGCCCCAGCATTTT. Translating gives CASSRQGEVVQPQHF.

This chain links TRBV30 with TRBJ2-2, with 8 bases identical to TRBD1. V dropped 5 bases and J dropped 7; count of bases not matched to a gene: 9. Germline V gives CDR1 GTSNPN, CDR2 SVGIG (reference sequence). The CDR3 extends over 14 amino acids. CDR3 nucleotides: TGTGCCTGGGACCGGGACAGGAGAAACGGGGAGCTGTTTTTT. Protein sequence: CAWDRDRRNGELFF.

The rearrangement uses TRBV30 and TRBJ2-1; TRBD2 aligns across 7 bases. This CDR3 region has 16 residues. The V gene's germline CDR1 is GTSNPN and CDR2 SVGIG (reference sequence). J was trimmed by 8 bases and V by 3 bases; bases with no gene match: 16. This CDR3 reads CAWSPFYLAERDEQFF. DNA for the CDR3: TGTGCCTGGAGCCCCTTTTACCTAGCGGAGAGGGATGAGCAGTTCTTC. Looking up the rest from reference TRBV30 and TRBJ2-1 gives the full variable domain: SQTIHQWPATLVQPVGSPLSLECTVEGTSNPNLYWYRQAAGRGLQLLFYSVGIGQISSEVPQNLSASRPQDRQFILSSKKLLLSDSGFYLCAWSPFYLAERDEQFFGPGTRLTVL.

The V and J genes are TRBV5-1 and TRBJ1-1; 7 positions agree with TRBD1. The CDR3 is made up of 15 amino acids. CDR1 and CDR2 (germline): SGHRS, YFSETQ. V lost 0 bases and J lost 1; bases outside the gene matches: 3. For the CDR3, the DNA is TGCGCCAGCAGCTTGGAGGGACAGCCGAACACTGAAGCTTTCTTT. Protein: CASSLEGQPNTEAFF.

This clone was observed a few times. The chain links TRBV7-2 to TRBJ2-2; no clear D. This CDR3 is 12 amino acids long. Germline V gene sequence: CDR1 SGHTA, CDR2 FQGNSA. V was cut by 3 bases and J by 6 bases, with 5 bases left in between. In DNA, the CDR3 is TGTGCCAGCAGCTTTTATTCCGGGGAGCTGTTTTTT. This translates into CASSFYSGELFF.

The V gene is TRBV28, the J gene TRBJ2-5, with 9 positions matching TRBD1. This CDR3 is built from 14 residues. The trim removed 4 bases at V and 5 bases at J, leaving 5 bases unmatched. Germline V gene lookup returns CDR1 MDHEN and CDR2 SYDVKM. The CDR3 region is CASSSGQGTETQYF. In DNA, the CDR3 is TGTGCCAGCAGTTCCGGACAGGGGACGGAGACCCAGTACTTC.

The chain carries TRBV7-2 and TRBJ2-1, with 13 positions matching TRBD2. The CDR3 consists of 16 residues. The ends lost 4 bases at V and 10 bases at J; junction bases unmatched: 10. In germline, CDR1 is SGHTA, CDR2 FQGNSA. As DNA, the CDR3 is TGTGCCAGCAGCTATGGACGACTAGCGGGAGGATGGGAGCAGTTCTTC. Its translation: CASSYGRLAGGWEQFF.

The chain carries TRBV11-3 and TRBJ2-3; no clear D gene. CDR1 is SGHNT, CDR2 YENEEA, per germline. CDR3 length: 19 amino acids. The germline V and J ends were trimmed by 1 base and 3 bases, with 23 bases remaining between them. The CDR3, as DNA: TGTGCCAGCAGCTTAGCCCTCCCAGGTCAGACCTTCCCTACAGATACGCAGTATTTT. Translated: CASSLALPGQTFPTDTQYF.

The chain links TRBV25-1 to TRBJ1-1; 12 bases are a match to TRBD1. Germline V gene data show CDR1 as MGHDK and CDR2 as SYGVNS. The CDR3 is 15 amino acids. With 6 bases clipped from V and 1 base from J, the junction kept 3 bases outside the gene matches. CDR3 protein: CASRGTGGRNTEAFF. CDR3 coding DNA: TGTGCCAGCAGGGGGACAGGGGGCCGGAACACTGAAGCTTTCTTT.

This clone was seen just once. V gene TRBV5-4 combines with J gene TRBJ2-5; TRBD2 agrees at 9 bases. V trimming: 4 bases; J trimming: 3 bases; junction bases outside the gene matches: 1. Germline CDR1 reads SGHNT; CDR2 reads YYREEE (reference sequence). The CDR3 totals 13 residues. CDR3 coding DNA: TGTGCCAGCAGCCTAGCGGGAAAAGAGACCCAGTACTTC. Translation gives CASSLAGKETQYF.

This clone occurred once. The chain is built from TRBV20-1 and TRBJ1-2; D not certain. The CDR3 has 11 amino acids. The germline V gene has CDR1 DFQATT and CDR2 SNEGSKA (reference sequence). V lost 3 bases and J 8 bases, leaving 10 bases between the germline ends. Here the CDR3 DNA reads TGCAGTGCTAGTCCGGGTGACGGCTACACCTTC. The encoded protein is CSASPGDGYTF.

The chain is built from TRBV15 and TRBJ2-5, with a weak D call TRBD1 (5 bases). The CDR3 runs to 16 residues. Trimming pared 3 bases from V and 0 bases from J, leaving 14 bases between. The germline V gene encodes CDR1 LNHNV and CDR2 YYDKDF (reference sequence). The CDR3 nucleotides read TGTGCCACCAGCAGTCCTCTGACAGTGTACCAAGAGACCCAGTACTTC. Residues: CATSSPLTVYQETQYF.

Here the CDR3 DNA reads TGTGCCAGCAGTCTCCGGGACAGTTATCAGCCCCAGCATTTT. This sequence encodes CASSLRDSYQPQHF. The gene calls are TRBV6-5 and TRBJ1-5, with TRBD1 matching over 7 bases. The germline gives CDR1 MNHEY, CDR2 SVGAGI. CDR3 length: 14 amino acids. V lost 5 bases to trimming and J lost 5 bases; unmatched junction nucleotides: 6.

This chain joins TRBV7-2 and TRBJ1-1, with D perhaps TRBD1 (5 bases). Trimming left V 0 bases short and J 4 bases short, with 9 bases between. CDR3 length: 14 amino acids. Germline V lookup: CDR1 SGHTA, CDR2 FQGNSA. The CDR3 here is CASSLAGASTEAFF. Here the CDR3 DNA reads TGTGCCAGCAGCTTAGCAGGGGCGAGCACTGAAGCTTTCTTT.

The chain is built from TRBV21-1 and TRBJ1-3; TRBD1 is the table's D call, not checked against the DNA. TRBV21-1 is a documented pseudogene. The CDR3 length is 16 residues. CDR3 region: CASSKDGAGAGNTIYF. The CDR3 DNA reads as TGTGCCAGCAGCAAAGACGGGGCAGGGGCTGGAAACACCATATATTTT.

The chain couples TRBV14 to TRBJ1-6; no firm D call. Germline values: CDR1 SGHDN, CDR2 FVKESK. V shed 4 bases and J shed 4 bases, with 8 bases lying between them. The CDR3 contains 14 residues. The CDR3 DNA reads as TGTGCCAGCAGCCGTTCCCGGTATAATTCACCCCTCCACTTT. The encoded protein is CASSRSRYNSPLHF.

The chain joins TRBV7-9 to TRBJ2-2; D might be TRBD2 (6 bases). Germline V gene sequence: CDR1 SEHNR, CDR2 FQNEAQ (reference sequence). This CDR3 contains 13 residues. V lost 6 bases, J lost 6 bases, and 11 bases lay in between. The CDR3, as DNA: TGTGCCAGCAGGTTACTAGCCCCCGGGGAGCTGTTTTTT. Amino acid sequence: CASRLLAPGELFF.

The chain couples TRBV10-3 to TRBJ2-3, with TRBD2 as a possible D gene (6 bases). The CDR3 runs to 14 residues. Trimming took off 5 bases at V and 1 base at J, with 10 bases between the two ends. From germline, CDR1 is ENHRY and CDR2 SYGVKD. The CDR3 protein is CAISRERGTDTQYF. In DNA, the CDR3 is TGTGCCATCAGTCGGGAGAGGGGCACAGATACGCAGTATTTT.

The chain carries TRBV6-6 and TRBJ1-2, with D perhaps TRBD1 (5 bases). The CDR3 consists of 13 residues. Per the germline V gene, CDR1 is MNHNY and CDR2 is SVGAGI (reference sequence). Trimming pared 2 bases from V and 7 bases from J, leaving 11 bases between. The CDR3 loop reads CASSYGTSGGYTF. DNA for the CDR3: TGTGCCAGCAGTTACGGGACTAGCGGTGGCTACACCTTC.

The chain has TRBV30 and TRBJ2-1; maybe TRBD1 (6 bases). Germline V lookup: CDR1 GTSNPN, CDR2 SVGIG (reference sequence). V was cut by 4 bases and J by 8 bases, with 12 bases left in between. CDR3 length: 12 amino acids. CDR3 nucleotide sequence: TGTGCCTGGAAGGGGGTCAGATATGAGCAGTTCTTC. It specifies CAWKGVRYEQFF.

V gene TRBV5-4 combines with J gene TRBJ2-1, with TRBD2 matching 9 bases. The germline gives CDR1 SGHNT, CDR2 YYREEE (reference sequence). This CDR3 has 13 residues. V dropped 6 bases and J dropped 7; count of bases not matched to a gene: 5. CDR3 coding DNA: TGTGCCAGCACCAGCGGGGGGAGGAATGAGCAGTTCTTC. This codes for CASTSGGRNEQFF.

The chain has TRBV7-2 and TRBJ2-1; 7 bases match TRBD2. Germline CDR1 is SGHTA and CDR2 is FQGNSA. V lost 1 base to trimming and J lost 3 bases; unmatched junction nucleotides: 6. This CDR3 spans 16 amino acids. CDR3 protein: CASSLVRLAVYNEQFF. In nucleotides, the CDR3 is TGTGCCAGCAGCTTAGTCAGGCTAGCGGTCTACAATGAGCAGTTCTTC.